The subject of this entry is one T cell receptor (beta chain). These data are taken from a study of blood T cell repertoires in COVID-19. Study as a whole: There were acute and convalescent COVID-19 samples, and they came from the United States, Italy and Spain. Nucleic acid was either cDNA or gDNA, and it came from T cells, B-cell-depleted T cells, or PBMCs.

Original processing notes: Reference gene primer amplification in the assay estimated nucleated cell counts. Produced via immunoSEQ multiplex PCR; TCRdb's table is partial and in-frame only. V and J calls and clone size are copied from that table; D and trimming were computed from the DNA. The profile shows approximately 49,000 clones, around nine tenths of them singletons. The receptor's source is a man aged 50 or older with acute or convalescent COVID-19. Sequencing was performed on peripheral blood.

The CDR3 protein is CASSSTRQGGTEAFF. CDR3 sequence (DNA): TGTGCCAGCAGCTCGACCCGACAGGGCGGCACTGAAGCTTTCTTT. The chain employs TRBV7-9 and TRBJ1-1; TRBD1 matches 7 bases. The CDR3 runs 15 residues. With V trimmed by 4 bases and J by 4 bases, 9 bases remained unmatched. The germline CDR1 and CDR2 sequences are SEHNR and FQNEAQ (reference sequence).